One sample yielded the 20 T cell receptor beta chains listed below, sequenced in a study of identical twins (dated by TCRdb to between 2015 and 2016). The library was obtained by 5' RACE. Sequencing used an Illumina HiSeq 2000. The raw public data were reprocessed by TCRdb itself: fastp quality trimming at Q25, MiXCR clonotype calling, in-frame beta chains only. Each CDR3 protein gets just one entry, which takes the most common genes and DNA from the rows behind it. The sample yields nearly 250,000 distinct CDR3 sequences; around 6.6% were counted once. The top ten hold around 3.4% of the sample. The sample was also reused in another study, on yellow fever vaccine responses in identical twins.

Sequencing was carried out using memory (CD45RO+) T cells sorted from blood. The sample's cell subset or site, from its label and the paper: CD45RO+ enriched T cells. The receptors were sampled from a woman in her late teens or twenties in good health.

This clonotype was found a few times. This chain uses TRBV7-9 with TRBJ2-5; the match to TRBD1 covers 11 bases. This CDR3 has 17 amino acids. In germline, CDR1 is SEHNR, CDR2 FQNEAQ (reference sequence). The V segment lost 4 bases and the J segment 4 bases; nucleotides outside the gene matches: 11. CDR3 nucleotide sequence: TGTGCCAGCAGCTCCCCTTGGGACAGGGGGAATTTAGAGACCCAGTACTTC. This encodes CASSSPWDRGNLETQYF.

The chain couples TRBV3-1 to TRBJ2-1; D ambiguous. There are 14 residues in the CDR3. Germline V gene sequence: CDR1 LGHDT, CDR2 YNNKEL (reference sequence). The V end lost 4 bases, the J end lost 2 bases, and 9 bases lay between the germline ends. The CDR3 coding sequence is TGTGCCAGCAGCCCTGAGCTAGCCTACAATGAGCAGTTCTTC. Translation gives CASSPELAYNEQFF.

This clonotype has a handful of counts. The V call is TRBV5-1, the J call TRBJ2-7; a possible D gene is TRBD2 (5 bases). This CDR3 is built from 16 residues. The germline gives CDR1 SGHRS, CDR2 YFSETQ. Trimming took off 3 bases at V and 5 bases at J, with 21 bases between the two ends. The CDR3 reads CASSSRPQTAGNEQYF. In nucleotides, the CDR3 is TGCGCCAGCAGCTCCCGCCCTCAGACGGCCGGGAACGAGCAGTACTTC.

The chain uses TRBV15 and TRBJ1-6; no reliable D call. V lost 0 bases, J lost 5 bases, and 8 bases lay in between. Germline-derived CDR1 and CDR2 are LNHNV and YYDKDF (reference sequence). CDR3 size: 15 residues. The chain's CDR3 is CATSRDLQNNSPLHF. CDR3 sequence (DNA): TGTGCCACCAGCAGAGACTTGCAGAATAATTCACCCCTCCACTTT. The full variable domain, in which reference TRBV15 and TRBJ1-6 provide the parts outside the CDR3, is DAMVIQNPRYQVTQFGKPVTLSCSQTLNHNVMYWYQQKSSQAPKLLFHYYDKDFNNEADTPDNFQSRRPNTSFCFLDIRSPGLGDTAMYLCATSRDLQNNSPLHFGNGTRLTVT.

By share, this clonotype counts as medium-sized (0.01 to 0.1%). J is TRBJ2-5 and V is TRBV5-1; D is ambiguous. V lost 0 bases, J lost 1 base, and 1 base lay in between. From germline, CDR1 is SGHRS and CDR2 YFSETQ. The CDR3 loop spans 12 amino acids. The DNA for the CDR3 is TGCGCCAGCAGCTTGGTCCAAGAGACCCAGTACTTC. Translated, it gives CASSLVQETQYF.

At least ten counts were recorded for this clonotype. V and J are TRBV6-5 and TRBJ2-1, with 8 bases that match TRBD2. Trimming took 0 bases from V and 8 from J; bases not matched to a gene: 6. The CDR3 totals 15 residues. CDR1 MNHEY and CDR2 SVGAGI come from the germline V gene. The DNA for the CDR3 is TGTGCCAGCAGTTACTCGAGCGGGGGCAGCGATGAGCAGTTCTTC. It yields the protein CASSYSSGGSDEQFF.

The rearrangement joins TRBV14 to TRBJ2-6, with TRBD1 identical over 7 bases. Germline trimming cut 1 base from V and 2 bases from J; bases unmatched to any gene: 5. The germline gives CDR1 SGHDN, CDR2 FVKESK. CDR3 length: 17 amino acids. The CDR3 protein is CASSQGTGFPGANVLTF. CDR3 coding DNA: TGTGCCAGCAGCCAAGGGACAGGCTTTCCTGGGGCCAACGTCCTGACTTTC.

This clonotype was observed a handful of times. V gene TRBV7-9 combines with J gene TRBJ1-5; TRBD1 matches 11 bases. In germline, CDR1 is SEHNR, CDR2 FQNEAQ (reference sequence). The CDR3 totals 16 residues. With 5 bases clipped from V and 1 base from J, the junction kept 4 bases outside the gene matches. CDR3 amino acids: CASSTGQGASNQPQHF. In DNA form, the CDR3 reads TGTGCCAGCAGCACCGGACAGGGGGCCAGCAATCAGCCCCAGCATTTT.

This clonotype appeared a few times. CDR3 region: CASGPGQGNQPQHF. The DNA for the CDR3 is TGTGCTAGTGGCCCGGGACAGGGCAATCAGCCCCAGCATTTT. The chain links TRBV12-5 to TRBJ1-5, with 8 bases lining up with TRBD1. The germline CDR1 and CDR2 sequences are LGHNT and FRNRAP. CDR3 length: 14 amino acids. J lost 2 bases, V lost 6 bases, and 3 bases had no gene match.

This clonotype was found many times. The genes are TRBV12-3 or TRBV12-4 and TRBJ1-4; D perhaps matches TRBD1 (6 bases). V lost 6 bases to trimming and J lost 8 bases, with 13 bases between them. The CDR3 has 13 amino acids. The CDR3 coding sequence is TGTGCCAGCAGCCGACAGGTCGCGGAAAAACTGTTTTTT. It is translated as CASSRQVAEKLFF.

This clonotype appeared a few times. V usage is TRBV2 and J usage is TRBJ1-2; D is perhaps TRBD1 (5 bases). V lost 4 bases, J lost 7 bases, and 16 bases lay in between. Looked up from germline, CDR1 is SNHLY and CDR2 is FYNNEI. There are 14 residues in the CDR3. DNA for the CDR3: TGTGCCAGCAGTGTTGGCAGGGATTCTCGTGGCTACACCTTC. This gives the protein CASSVGRDSRGYTF.

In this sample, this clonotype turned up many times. The DNA of the CDR3 is TGTGCCAGCATAATGGGGCAGATAATGAACACCGGGGAGCTGTTTTTT. It codes for CASIMGQIMNTGELFF. J is TRBJ2-2 and V is TRBV5-5; the D gene is possibly TRBD1 (5 bases). Trimming pared 6 bases from V and 1 base from J, leaving 16 bases between. The V gene's germline CDR1 is SGHKS and CDR2 YYEKEE (reference sequence). The CDR3 has 16 amino acids.

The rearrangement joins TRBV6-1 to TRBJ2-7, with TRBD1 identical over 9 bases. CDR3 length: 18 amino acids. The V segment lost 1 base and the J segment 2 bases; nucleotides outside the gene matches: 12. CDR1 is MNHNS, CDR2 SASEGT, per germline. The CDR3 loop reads CASSEVGTGYARTYEQYF. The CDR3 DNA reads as TGTGCCAGCAGTGAAGTAGGGACAGGGTATGCAAGGACCTACGAGCAGTACTTC.

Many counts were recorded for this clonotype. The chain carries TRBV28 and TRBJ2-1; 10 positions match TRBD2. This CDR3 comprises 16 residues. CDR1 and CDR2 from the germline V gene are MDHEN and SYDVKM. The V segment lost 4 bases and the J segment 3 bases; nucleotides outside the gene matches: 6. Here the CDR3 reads CASSSLAGVYYNEQFF. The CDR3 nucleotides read TGTGCCAGCAGTTCCCTAGCGGGAGTTTACTACAATGAGCAGTTCTTC.

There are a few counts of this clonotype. The CDR3, as DNA: TGTGCCAGCAAAATTCAGGGGTTGAACACTGAAGCTTTCTTT. As protein: CASKIQGLNTEAFF. This rearrangement joins TRBV6-1 to TRBJ1-1; the D gene is possibly TRBD1 (6 bases). There are 14 residues in the CDR3. Trimming stripped 7 bases from V and 0 bases from J, with 12 bases between. Germline CDR1 reads MNHNS; CDR2 reads SASEGT.

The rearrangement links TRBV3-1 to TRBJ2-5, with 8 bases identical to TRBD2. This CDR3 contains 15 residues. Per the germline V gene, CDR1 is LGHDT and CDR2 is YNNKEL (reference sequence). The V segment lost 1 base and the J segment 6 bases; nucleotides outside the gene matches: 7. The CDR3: CASSQVVDSGKTQYF. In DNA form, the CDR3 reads TGTGCCAGCAGCCAAGTTGTGGATAGCGGGAAGACCCAGTACTTC.

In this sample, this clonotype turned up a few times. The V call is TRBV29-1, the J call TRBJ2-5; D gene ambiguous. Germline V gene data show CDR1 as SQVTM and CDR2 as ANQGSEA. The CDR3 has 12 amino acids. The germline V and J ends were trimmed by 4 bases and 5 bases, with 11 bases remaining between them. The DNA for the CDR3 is TGCAGCGTTGTAGGGCAGAGGGAGACCCAGTACTTC. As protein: CSVVGQRETQYF.

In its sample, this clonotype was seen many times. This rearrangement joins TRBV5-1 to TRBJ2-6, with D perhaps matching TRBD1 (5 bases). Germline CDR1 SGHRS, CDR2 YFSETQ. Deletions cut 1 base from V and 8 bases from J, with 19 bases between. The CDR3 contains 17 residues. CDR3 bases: TGCGCCAGCAGCTTGCAATCCCAGGGTGGGTTGTCCAACGTCCTGACTTTC. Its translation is CASSLQSQGGLSNVLTF. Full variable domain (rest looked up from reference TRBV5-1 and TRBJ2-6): KAGVTQTPRYLIKTRGQQVTLSCSPISGHRSVSWYQQTPGQGLQFLFEYFSETQRNKGNFPGRFSGRQFSNSRSEMNVSTLELGDSALYLCASSLQSQGGLSNVLTFGAGSRLTVL.

CDR3 DNA: TGTGCCAGCAGCCTACCATTCCCGGGACAGGGAATGAACACTGAAGCTTTCTTT. Its protein product is CASSLPFPGQGMNTEAFF. This sequence joins TRBV5-6 and TRBJ1-1; the match to TRBD1 covers 9 bases. In germline, CDR1 is SGHDT, CDR2 YYEEEE. The CDR3 has 18 residues. Unmatched junction bases numbered 13, after V lost 4 bases and J lost 0 bases.

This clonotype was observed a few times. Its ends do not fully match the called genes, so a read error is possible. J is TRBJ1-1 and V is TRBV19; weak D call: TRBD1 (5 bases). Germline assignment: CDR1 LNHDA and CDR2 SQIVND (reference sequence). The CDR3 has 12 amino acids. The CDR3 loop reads CASSMSGPEAFF. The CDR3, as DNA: TGTGCCAGTAGTATGTCGGGGCCTGAGGCTTTCTTT.